This TCR beta chain was profiled in a study of OX40 agonist ivuxolimab in advanced cancers. Across the whole study: Patients treated during dose escalation were battling hepatocellular carcinoma, melanoma, renal cell or head and neck cancer. Enrollees could have had prior anti-PD-1, anti-PD-L1 or anti-CTLA-4 therapy, which about 40% had received. Findings and limits, study-wide: Certain nonresponders additionally had low normalized T-cell clonal expansion.

Germline V gene data show CDR1 as SGHTA and CDR2 as FQGNSA. This CDR3 is built from 15 residues. Trimming removed 1 base from V and 6 bases from J, with 13 bases in between. The assay was immunoSEQ multiplex PCR, and TCRdb's table has in-frame clones only and misses some. The table shows approximately 50,000 clones, with around 84% occurring only once. This clone was found once. Its antigen remains unknown. The chain is built from TRBV7-2 and TRBJ2-4; D uncertain. Sample: CD4+ or CD8+ T cells sorted from blood, taken in a trial of the OX40 agonist ivuxolimab. The source of this sequence is an adult with an advanced solid tumor such as melanoma, head and neck, liver or kidney cancer. CDR3 loop: CASSLELGPGNIQYF. The CDR3 nucleotides are TGTGCCAGCAGCTTAGAGCTTGGGCCCGGAAACATTCAGTACTTC.